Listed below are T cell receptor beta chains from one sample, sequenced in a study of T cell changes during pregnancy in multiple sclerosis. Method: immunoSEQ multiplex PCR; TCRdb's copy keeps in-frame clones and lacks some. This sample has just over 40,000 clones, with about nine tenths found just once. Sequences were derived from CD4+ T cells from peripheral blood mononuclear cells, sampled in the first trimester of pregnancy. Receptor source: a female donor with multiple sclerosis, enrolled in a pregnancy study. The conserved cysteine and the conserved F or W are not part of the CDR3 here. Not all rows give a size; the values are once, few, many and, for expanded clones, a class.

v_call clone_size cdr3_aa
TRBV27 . ASSTRTSYEQY
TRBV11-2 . ASSFLAERTDTQY
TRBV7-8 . ASSSPGAGGSYEQY
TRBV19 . ATGTSGSYEQY
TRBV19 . ASSILVAGADTQY
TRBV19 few ASKLAGYEQY
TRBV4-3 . ASSQGTSGYNEQF
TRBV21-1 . ADKHWDSPTSTDTQY
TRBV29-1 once SVGGGETQY
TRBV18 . ASSPSGNPLYEQY
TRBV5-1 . ASSMGQYGYT
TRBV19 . ASSIRPSNQPQH
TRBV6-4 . ASSDSAGGGGESTEAF
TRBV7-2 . ASSLASRGNNNEQF
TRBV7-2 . ASSLARLAGGRSDTQY
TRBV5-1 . ASSVQENTEAF
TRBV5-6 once ASRMGTGIFGAF
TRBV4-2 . ASSQFITGNYGYT
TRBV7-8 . ASSAQTNTEAF
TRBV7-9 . ASSLRRDSYEQY
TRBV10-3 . AISESNSLYGYT
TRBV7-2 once ASREWGQKETQY
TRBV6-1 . ASSEGTGSTEAF
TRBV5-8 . ARGTGVLPTDTQY
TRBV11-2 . ASSLGGLYGYT
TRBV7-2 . ASSLAGVRGHQPQH
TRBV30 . AWSVIRGGYT
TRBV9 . ASSVAGENSPLH
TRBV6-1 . ASSEHSSYEQY
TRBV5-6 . ASSSTGVRDTQY
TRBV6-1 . ASRGDSHEQF
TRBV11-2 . ASSLDLAEQY
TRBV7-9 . ASSFDTVGNTEAF
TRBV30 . AWSPRQGDNEQF
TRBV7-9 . ASSSSGGTENQPQH
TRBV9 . ASSVGSSANLEETQY
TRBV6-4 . ASSEQADTEAF
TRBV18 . ASSPQGARETQY
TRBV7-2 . ASSLQGSSYNSPLH
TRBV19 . ASSDPTGGNYGYT
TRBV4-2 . ASSQDWQGRNGNTIY
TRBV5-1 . ASSLQGLKETQY
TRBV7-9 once ASRSSRPITGELF
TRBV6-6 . ASSYSQGYEQY
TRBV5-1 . ASSLRGGGENYHGEQF
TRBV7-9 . ASSLGLDKHNSPLH